These 27 T cell receptor beta chains share one sample of origin, sequenced in a study of Ad26.COV2.S vaccination and SARS-CoV-2 variants. Using immunoSEQ multiplex PCR, the repertoire was profiled, and TCRdb retains in-frame clones only, with some absent. The data show hundreds of thousands of clones, roughly 90% seen once. The treatment is: 15 to 20 received Ad26.COV2.S at low or high dose, single or two shots; 5 received placebo; per-sample allocation not given. Samples analyzed were those drawn on day 63 after the first vaccine or placebo injection. The sequenced sample was peripheral blood, obtained in a trial of Ad26.COV2.S vaccine versus placebo. The receptor source for this set is a person between 18 and 65 years old who received the Ad26.COV2.S COVID-19 vaccine or a placebo.

This clone was detected only a few times. V is TRBV2 and J is TRBJ1-1; D not resolved. Trimming stripped 6 bases from V and 11 bases from J, with 13 bases between. CDR3 length equals 11 residues. Germline values: CDR1 SNHLY, CDR2 FYNNEI. For the CDR3, the DNA is TGTGCCAGCAGGATTTTTCAGGAGGCTTTCTTT. Its translation: CASRIFQEAFF.

This chain links TRBV3-1 (or the pseudogene TRBV3-2) with TRBJ1-6, with unresolved D. The CDR3 covers 17 residues. Trimming removed 1 base from V and 0 bases from J, with 10 bases in between. The germline gives CDR1 LGHDT, CDR2 YNNKEL (reference sequence). In DNA form, the CDR3 reads TGTGCCAGCAGCCAAGCCCCTCAGAGCTCCTATAATTCACCCCTCCACTTT. Its translation: CASSQAPQSSYNSPLHF.

With regard to this clone: This sample includes further DNA sequences coding for the same CDR3. The V gene is TRBV7-2, the J gene TRBJ1-1, with 7 bases fitting TRBD1. This CDR3 has 15 residues. The V gene's germline CDR1 is SGHTA and CDR2 FQGNSA. V was pared by 1 base and J by 1 base, with 3 bases of the junction left unmatched. CDR3 sequence: CASSLVAGGNTEAFF. Written as DNA, the CDR3 is TGTGCCAGCAGCTTAGTCGCAGGGGGGAACACTGAAGCTTTCTTT.

The rearrangement joins TRBV5-5 to TRBJ2-7; weak D call: TRBD1 (6 bases). CDR1 and CDR2 (germline): SGHKS, YYEKEE (reference sequence). CDR3 size: 15 residues. V was clipped by 0 bases and J by 1 base, with 11 bases between them. CDR3 coding DNA: TGTGCCAGCAGCTTGGGATCAGGGGAGTCCTACGAGCAGTACTTC. Translation: CASSLGSGESYEQYF.

V usage is TRBV5-5 and J usage is TRBJ2-7; D might be TRBD2 (5 bases). CDR1 and CDR2 (germline): SGHKS, YYEKEE (reference sequence). This CDR3 region has 15 residues. V was trimmed by 1 base and J by 0 bases, leaving 11 bases between them. The CDR3 DNA sequence: TGTGCCAGCAGCTTGCAAGGAGCGGCCTCCTACGAGCAGTACTTC. As protein: CASSLQGAASYEQYF. Full variable domain (remainder filled in from reference TRBV5-5 and TRBJ2-7): DAGVTQSPTHLIKTRGQQVTLRCSPISGHKSVSWYQQVLGQGPQFIFQYYEKEERGRGNFPDRFSARQFPNYSSELNVNALLLGDSALYLCASSLQGAASYEQYFGPGTRLTVT.

The chain employs TRBV25-1 and TRBJ1-1; D gene unclear. V was cut by 5 bases and J by 1 base, with 8 bases left in between. This CDR3 is 13 amino acids long. Germline loops: CDR1 MGHDK, CDR2 SYGVNS. CDR3 sequence: CASSLSQNTEAFF. CDR3 DNA: TGTGCCAGCAGTTTAAGCCAGAACACTGAAGCTTTCTTT.

The chain uses TRBV11-2 and TRBJ2-7; D uncertain. V was shortened by 0 bases and J by 2 bases, with 5 bases between the two germline ends. CDR3 length equals 13 residues. CDR1 and CDR2 from the germline V gene are SGHAT and FQNNGV. The chain's CDR3 is CASSLETPYEQYF. As DNA, the CDR3 is TGTGCCAGCAGCTTAGAAACACCCTACGAGCAGTACTTC.

The chain links TRBV30 to TRBJ1-2, with D uncertain. Per the germline V gene, CDR1 is GTSNPN and CDR2 is SVGIG (reference sequence). Trimming shortened V by 4 bases and J by 3 bases, and 12 bases separated the two germline ends. The CDR3 has 13 amino acids. The DNA of the CDR3 is TGTGCCTGGAAGTCGACCGCCGACTATGGCTACACCTTC. Protein: CAWKSTADYGYTF.

This chain links TRBV15 with TRBJ2-3; D gene uncertain. Trimming removed 0 bases from V and 5 bases from J, with 9 bases in between. The CDR3 covers 14 residues. Germline loops: CDR1 LNHNV, CDR2 YYDKDF (reference sequence). The CDR3 DNA is TGTGCCACCAGCAGAGATTTGTTGGAAGATACGCAGTATTTT. As protein: CATSRDLLEDTQYF.

The chain links TRBV6-5 to TRBJ1-6; D unresolved. V was trimmed by 7 bases and J by 6 bases, leaving 13 bases between them. The CDR3 covers 14 residues. CDR1 is MNHEY and CDR2 is SVGAGI in the germline V gene. The CDR3 spells CASTEEGLNSPLHF. CDR3 DNA: TGTGCCAGCACCGAGGAGGGCCTTAATTCACCCCTCCACTTT.

The rearrangement links TRBV7-2 to TRBJ2-3, with 12 bases aligning to TRBD2. The J segment lost 7 bases and the V segment lost 6 bases, leaving 8 bases of the junction unmatched. The CDR3 has 15 amino acids. Germline CDR1 and CDR2: SGHTA and FQGNSA. The CDR3 DNA follows: TGTGCCAGCAGACTAGCGGGGGGCCTCCTCAATACGCAGTATTTT. Its translation: CASRLAGGLLNTQYF.

The V gene is TRBV2, the J gene TRBJ2-7, with 7 bases aligning to TRBD1. Trimming cost V 6 bases and J 0 bases; bases outside gene matches: 8. CDR1 and CDR2 (germline): SNHLY, FYNNEI. The CDR3 is 15 amino acids. This CDR3 reads CASSYDRATSYEQYF. As DNA, the CDR3 is TGTGCCAGCAGCTACGACAGGGCCACCTCCTACGAGCAGTACTTC.

The CDR3 loop is CASSLAANYEQYF. The CDR3 region has the DNA TGTGCCAGTAGTCTGGCCGCTAATTACGAGCAGTACTTC. This chain connects TRBV19 to TRBJ2-7; D is undetermined. This CDR3 region has 13 residues. V was pared by 5 bases and J by 4 bases, with 12 bases between. Germline V CDR1 and CDR2: LNHDA, SQIVND (reference sequence). Combining the CDR3 with reference TRBV19 and TRBJ2-7 gives the whole variable domain DGGITQSPKYLFRKEGQNVTLSCEQNLNHDAMYWYRQDPGQGLRLIYYSQIVNDFQKGDIAEGYSVSREKKESFPLTVTSAQKNPTAFYLCASSLAANYEQYFGPGTRLTVT.

The J gene is TRBJ1-2, the V gene TRBV7-9; unclear D gene. The CDR3 loop spans 13 amino acids. Between the trimmed V and J ends, which lost 6 bases and 0 bases, there was a span of 8 bases. Germline V CDR1 and CDR2: SEHNR, FQNEAQ (reference sequence). This CDR3 reads CASSVGTNYGYTF. CDR3 bases: TGTGCCAGCAGTGTCGGAACTAACTATGGCTACACCTTC. The variable domain in full, completed from reference TRBV7-9 and TRBJ1-2, reads DTGVSQNPRHKITKRGQNVTFRCDPISEHNRLYWYRQTLGQGPEFLTYFQNEAQLEKSRLLSDRFSAERPKGSFSTLEIQRTEQGDSAMYLCASSVGTNYGYTFGSGTRLTVV.

This rearrangement joins TRBV7-9 to TRBJ1-5; D remains unclear. The CDR3 is made up of 15 amino acids. The germline CDR1 and CDR2 sequences are SEHNR and FQNEAQ (reference sequence). V was trimmed by 1 base and J by 0 bases, leaving 7 bases between them. Written as DNA, the CDR3 is TGTGCCAGCAGCTTAGTGGCAGATAGCAATCAGCCCCAGCATTTT. Translation gives CASSLVADSNQPQHF.

V and J are TRBV5-4 and TRBJ2-5; 8 bases fit TRBD1. The CDR3 loop spans 15 amino acids. Per germline, CDR1 SGHNT and CDR2 YYREEE (reference sequence). With V trimmed by 0 bases and J by 4 bases, 5 bases remained unmatched. In DNA, the CDR3 is TGTGCCAGCAGCTTGGTTCAGGGGGCGGGAGAGACCCAGTACTTC. Translating gives CASSLVQGAGETQYF. Filled out from reference TRBV5-4 and TRBJ2-5, the complete variable domain reads ETGVTQSPTHLIKTRGQQVTLRCSSQSGHNTVSWYQQALGQGPQFIFQYYREEENGRGNFPPRFSGLQFPNYSSELNVNALELDDSALYLCASSLVQGAGETQYFGPGTRLLVL.

This clone was picked up one time. This chain joins TRBV24-1 and TRBJ1-2; no clear D. This CDR3 has 13 residues. With 4 bases removed from V and 3 bases from J, the gap between germline ends came to 8 bases. Germline V gene data show CDR1 as KGHDR and CDR2 as SFDVKD. In nucleotides, the CDR3 is TGTGCCACCAGTGACCCGGACGACTATGGCTACACCTTC. Its protein is CATSDPDDYGYTF.

The chain carries TRBV27 and TRBJ1-1; TRBD1 might be the D (5 bases). Germline V gene lookup returns CDR1 MNHEY and CDR2 SMNVEV (reference sequence). Trimming took off 2 bases at V and 5 bases at J, with 12 bases between the two ends. This CDR3 has 14 amino acids. The chain's CDR3 is CASSLSGGGTEAFF. The CDR3 bases are TGTGCCAGCAGTTTAAGCGGGGGGGGGACTGAAGCTTTCTTT.

The chain has TRBV14 and TRBJ2-2; D gene uncertain. This CDR3 region has 12 residues. V lost 4 bases and J lost 5, with 5 bases in between. Germline assignment: CDR1 SGHDN and CDR2 FVKESK. The CDR3 DNA is TGTGCCAGCAGCCCTCGGACCGGGGAGCTGTTTTTT. It is translated as CASSPRTGELFF.

The rearrangement uses TRBV9 and TRBJ2-2, with a tentative D call TRBD1 (7 bases). The CDR3 is made up of 15 amino acids. The ends were cut back, 7 bases at V and 6 bases at J, with 19 bases in the middle. Germline CDR1 reads SGDLS; CDR2 reads YYNGEE. CDR3: CASRRDSRIAGELFF. DNA for the CDR3: TGTGCCAGCCGGCGGGACAGTCGCATCGCCGGGGAGCTGTTTTTT. Full variable domain (remainder filled in from reference TRBV9 and TRBJ2-2): DSGVTQTPKHLITATGQRVTLRCSPRSGDLSVYWYQQSLDQGLQFLIQYYNGEERAKGNILERFSAQQFPDLHSELNLSSLELGDSALYFCASRRDSRIAGELFFGEGSRLTVL.

This clone was seen only once. The chain has TRBV5-1 and TRBJ1-4; no clear D gene. V was cut by 0 bases and J by 7 bases, with 13 bases left in between. The CDR3 has 15 amino acids. Germline V lookup: CDR1 SGHRS, CDR2 YFSETQ. The CDR3 loop reads CASSLGVSGSEKLFF. DNA for the CDR3: TGCGCCAGCAGCTTGGGTGTCAGTGGGAGTGAAAAACTGTTTTTT.

The chain uses TRBV18 and TRBJ2-2; TRBD1 matches at 8 bases. Trimming removed 4 bases from V and 5 bases from J; junction bases left unmatched: 6. The V gene's germline CDR1 is KGHSH and CDR2 LQKENI. This CDR3 is 15 amino acids long. CDR3 region: CASSQGQGWTGELFF. DNA for the CDR3: TGTGCCAGCTCACAAGGACAGGGCTGGACCGGGGAGCTGTTTTTT.

The gene calls are TRBV18 and TRBJ1-1; D uncertain. Trimming pared 0 bases from V and 1 base from J, leaving 9 bases between. CDR3 length: 15 residues. Germline CDR1 reads KGHSH; CDR2 reads LQKENI. In DNA form, the CDR3 reads TGTGCCAGCTCACCACCGTATAGCCAGAACACTGAAGCTTTCTTT. As protein: CASSPPYSQNTEAFF.

V gene TRBV27 combines with J gene TRBJ1-2; D unclear. The CDR3 length is 13 residues. CDR1 and CDR2 from the germline V gene are MNHEY and SMNVEV (reference sequence). V lost 4 bases to trimming and J lost 1 base, with 7 bases between them. CDR3 nucleotide sequence: TGTGCCAGCAGTTCGTCTTATAACTATGGCTACACCTTC. It is translated as CASSSSYNYGYTF.

The chain is built from TRBV7-9 and TRBJ1-3; a weak D match, TRBD1 (6 bases). Germline values: CDR1 SEHNR, CDR2 FQNEAQ (reference sequence). The CDR3 runs 13 residues. V lost 8 bases to trimming and J lost 0 bases, with 8 bases between them. The CDR3 nucleotides read TGTGCCAGCCCCAGGGGCTCTGGAAACACCATATATTTT. It translates to CASPRGSGNTIYF.

The CDR3 protein is CASSYGGWGTEAFF. The CDR3 bases are TGTGCCAGCAGTTATGGCGGCTGGGGGACTGAAGCTTTCTTT. This chain uses TRBV6-5 with TRBJ1-1; maybe TRBD1 (5 bases). The V gene lost 3 bases and the J gene lost 5 bases, with 13 bases spanning the gap. CDR1 is MNHEY and CDR2 is SVGAGI in the germline V gene. The CDR3 sequence is 14 residues long.

The genes are TRBV6-5 and TRBJ1-2; possibly TRBD1 for D (6 bases). The CDR3 is made up of 13 amino acids. V was trimmed by 6 bases and J by 3 bases, leaving 11 bases between them. Germline CDR1 MNHEY, CDR2 SVGAGI. CDR3 amino acids: CASRRTVYYGYTF. CDR3 bases: TGTGCCAGCAGACGGACAGTGTACTATGGCTACACCTTC.